One T cell receptor beta chain is described in this entry. Its recognized antigen is unknown. The input lacks base qualities; no much larger clone sits a single base away. Trimming removed 7 bases from V and 4 bases from J, leaving 19 bases between the germline ends. From the cysteine up to the phenylalanine, the CDR3 has a length of 16 residues. Only the CDR3 DNA stays, 48 bases, in frame from base 1. The CDR1 and CDR2 encoded by the germline V gene (reference sequence) are SGHAT and FQDESV. The library relied on 5' RACE. Sequenced using an Illumina HiSeq 2500. The second PCR ran for roughly 6 to 11 cycles and used a J-beta primer mix along with a sample-barcoded 5' primer. A template-switch 5' adaptor carrying 12 random nucleotides introduced a unique molecular identifier onto each TCR beta cDNA molecule. At least 2.5 million CDR3-containing paired-end reads were obtained from each sample. The Mint cDNA synthesis kit, primed by a TRBC-specific oligonucleotide, was used to synthesize first-strand cDNA from all RNA. Following uracil-DNA glycosylase treatment, a first 18-cycle PCR with universal primers M1SS and BC2_uni_R was performed on all cDNA. In the original analysis: For normalization, 1 million high-quality reads, each with a distinct molecular identifier, were randomly selected from each sample. Reads with shared molecular identifiers were discarded instead of being binned into consensus sequences. CDR3 identification, clonotype clustering and error correction used MiTCR with a Q25 quality threshold and the strictest error-elimination algorithm. A nonparametric unseen species model with Euler transformation was used to estimate a lower bound on total TCR beta diversity. The public reads were quality trimmed at Q25 with fastp and then assembled into clones with MiXCR by TCRdb, keeping productive beta chains. Each CDR3 protein gets just one entry, which takes the most common genes and DNA from the rows behind it. None of the V and J calls come from the authors' own analysis; TCRdb made them. Here the sample has 850,000 to 1,300,000 distinct CDR3 sequences; under 45% occur a single time. The ten largest clonotypes hold approximately 17% of the sample.

This record comes from a study of blood T cells in healthy people across ages (dated by TCRdb to the mid-2010s). Study-level background: In model experiments, template switching captured roughly one uniquely barcoded TCR beta cDNA molecule for every two T cells. The donors were divided into four age groups: young (average around 17 years), middle-aged (about 41), aged (under 70) and long-lived (around 80). Age-related changes in TCR beta repertoire diversity were measured in the study by deep sequencing normalized with unique cDNA molecular identifiers. Using the same blood draw, the study looked at two additional independent replicas of 1 million unique cDNA reads for two donors, one aged 18 to 30 and the other aged 80 or older. Donors of different ages were randomly distributed across sequencing lanes to avoid experimental bias. Broader findings and caveats from the paper: As age increased, observed TCR beta diversity per million T cells dropped in a roughly linear way, and a significant reduction was already evident by age 40. Estimates of total diversity based on one million sequenced T cells were regarded as lower bounds and as underestimates. The CMV infection status of donors was not known, potentially confounding age-related changes in expanded clonotypes. Conclusive comparison of naive and antigen-experienced compartments was prevented by the profiling of bulk unsorted PBMCs. Compared with the aged group, the long-lived group had more naive CD4+ T cells, fewer expanded clones and increased TCR diversity, a pattern suggesting age selection. There was a strong correlation between observed TCR beta diversity and the percentage of naive T cells measured by flow cytometry.

The 39 donors, aged about 6 to 95 years, were systemically healthy Caucasian individuals from Russia. Around 9.7 milliliters of peripheral blood were collected from each donor into EDTA-treated Vacutainer tubes. Ficoll-Paque density-gradient centrifugation was used to isolate PBMCs, with at least 6.5 million per sample. Trizol reagent was used to extract total RNA from the PBMCs, yielding at least 6 micrograms per sample. The percentages of naive CD45RAhigh/CD27high T cells were determined by flow cytometry on a PBMC aliquot from every donor. The V gene is TRBV11-1 and the J gene is TRBJ2-2, and the D gene may be TRBD2, 5 bases matching. Sequenced material: blood. This receptor was identified in a woman aged 55-75 years in good health. The sequenced DNA is TGTGCCAGCACCTCGTGGGGAGTGGGCCCCACCGGGGAGCTGTTTTTT. Its protein product is CASTSWGVGPTGELFF. With the rest looked up from the reference TRBV11-1 and TRBJ2-2 genes rather than sequenced, the full variable domain is EAEVAQSPRYKITEKSQAVAFWCDPISGHATLYWYRQILGQGPELLVQFQDESVVDDSQLPKDRFSAERLKGVDSTLKIQPAELGDSAMYLCASTSWGVGPTGELFFGEGSRLTVL.